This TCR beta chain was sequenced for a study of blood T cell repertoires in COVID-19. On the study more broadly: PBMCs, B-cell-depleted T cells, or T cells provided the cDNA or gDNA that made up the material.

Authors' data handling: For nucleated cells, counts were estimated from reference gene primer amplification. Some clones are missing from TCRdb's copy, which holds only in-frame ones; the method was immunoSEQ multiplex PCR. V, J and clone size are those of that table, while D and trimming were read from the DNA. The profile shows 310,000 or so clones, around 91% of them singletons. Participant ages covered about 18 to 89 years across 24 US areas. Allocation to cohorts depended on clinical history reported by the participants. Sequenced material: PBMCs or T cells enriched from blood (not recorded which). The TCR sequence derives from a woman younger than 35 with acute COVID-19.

The CDR3 DNA sequence: TGTGCCAGCAGCAAATGGCGGTCTAATCAGCCCCAGCATTTT. This codes for CASSKWRSNQPQHF. The chain has TRBV21-1 and TRBJ1-5. TRBV21-1 is assigned pseudogene status. This CDR3 contains 14 residues.